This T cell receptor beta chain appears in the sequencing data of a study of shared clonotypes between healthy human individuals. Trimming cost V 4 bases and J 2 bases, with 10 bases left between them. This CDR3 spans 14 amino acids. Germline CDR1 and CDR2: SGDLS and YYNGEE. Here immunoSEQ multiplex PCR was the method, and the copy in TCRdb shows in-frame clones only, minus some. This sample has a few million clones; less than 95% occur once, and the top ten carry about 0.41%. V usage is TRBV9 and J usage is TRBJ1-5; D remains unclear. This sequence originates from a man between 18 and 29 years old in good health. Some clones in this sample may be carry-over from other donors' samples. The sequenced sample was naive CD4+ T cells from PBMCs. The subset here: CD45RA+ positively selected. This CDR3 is CASSMRGGNQPQHF. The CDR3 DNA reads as TGTGCCAGCAGCATGAGAGGCGGCAATCAGCCCCAGCATTTT.